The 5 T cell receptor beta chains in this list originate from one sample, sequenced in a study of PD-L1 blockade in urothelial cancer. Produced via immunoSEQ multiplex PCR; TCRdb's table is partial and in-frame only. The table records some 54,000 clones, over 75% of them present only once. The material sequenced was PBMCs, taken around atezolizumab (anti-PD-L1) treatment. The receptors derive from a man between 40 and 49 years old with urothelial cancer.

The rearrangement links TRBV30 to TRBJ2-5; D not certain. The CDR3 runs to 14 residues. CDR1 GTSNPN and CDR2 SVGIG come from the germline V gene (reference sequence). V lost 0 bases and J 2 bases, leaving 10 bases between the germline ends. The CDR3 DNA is TGTGCCTGGAGTGTATCTCCTTTTCAAGAGACCCAGTACTTC. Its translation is CAWSVSPFQETQYF.

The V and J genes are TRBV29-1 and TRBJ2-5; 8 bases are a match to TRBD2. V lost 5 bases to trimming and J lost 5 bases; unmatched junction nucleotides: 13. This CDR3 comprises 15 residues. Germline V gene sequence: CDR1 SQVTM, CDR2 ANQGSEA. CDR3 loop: CSVPPRGGRTETQYF. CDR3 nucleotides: TGCAGCGTTCCCCCCCGGGGGGGGCGCACCGAGACCCAGTACTTC.

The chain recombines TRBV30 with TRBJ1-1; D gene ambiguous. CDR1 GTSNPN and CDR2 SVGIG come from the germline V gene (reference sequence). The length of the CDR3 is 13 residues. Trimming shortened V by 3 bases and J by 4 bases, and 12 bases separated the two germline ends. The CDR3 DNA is TGTGCCTGGAGGAAAGACTGGAGCACTGAAGCTTTCTTT. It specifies CAWRKDWSTEAFF. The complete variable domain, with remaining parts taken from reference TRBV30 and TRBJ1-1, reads SQTIHQWPATLVQPVGSPLSLECTVEGTSNPNLYWYRQAAGRGLQLLFYSVGIGQISSEVPQNLSASRPQDRQFILSSKKLLLSDSGFYLCAWRKDWSTEAFFGQGTRLTVV.

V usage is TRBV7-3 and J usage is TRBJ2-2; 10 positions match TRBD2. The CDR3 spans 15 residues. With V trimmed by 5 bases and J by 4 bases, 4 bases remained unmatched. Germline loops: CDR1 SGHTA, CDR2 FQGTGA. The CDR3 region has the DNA TGTGCCAGCAGCCCTAGCGGGAGTGGCACCGGGGAGCTGTTTTTT. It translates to CASSPSGSGTGELFF. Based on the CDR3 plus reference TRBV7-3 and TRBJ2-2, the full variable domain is GAGVSQTPSNKVTEKGKYVELRCDPISGHTALYWYRQSLGQGPEFLIYFQGTGAADDSGLPNDRFFAVRPEGSVSTLKIQRTERGDSAVYLCASSPSGSGTGELFFGEGSRLTVL.

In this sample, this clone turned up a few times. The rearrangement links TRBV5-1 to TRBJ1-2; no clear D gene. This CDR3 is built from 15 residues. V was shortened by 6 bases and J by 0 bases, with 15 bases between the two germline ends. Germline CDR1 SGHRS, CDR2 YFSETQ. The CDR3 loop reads CASKISPVANYGYTF. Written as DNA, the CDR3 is TGCGCCAGCAAGATTAGTCCGGTAGCTAACTATGGCTACACCTTC.